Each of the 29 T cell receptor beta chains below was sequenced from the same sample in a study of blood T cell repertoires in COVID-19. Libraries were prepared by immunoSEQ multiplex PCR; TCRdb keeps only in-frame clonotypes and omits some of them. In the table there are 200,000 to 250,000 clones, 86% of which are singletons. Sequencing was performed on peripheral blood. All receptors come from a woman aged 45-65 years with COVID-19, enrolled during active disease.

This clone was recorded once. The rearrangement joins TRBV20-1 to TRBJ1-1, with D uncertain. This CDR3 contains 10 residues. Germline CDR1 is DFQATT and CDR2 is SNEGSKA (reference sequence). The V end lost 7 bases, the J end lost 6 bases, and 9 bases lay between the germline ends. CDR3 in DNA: TGCAGTGAGCGGTGCTCTGAAGCTTTCTTT. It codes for CSERCSEAFF.

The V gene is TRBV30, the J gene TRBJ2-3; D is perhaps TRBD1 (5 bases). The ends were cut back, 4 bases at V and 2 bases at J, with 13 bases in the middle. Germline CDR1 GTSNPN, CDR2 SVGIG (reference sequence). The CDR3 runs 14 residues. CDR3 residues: CAWTWGRDTDTQYF. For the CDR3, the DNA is TGTGCCTGGACTTGGGGCAGGGACACAGATACGCAGTATTTT.

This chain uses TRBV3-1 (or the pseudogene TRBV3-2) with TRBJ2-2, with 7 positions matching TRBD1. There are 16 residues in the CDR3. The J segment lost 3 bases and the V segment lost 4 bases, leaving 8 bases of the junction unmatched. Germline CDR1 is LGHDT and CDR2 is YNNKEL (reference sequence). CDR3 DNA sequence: TGTGCCAGCAGCCCTGGACAGGCCTTATACACCGGGGAGCTGTTTTTT. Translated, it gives CASSPGQALYTGELFF.

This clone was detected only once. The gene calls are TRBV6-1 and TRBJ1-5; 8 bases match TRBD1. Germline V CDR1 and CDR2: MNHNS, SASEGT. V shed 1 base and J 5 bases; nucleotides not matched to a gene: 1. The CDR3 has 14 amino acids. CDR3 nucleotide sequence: TGTGCCAGCAGTGAAGGGACAGGGTATCAGCCCCAGCATTTT. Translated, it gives CASSEGTGYQPQHF.

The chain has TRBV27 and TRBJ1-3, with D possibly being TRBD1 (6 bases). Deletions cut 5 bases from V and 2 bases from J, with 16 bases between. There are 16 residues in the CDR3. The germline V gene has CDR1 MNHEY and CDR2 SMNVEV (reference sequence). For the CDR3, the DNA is TGTGCCAGCAGTCCCACAGGGAATTCCCCTGGAAACACCATATATTTT. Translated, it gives CASSPTGNSPGNTIYF.

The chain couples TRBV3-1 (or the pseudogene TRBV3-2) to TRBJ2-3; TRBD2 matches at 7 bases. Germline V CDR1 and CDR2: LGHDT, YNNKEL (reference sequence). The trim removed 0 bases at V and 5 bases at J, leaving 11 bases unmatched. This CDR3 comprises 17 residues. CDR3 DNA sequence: TGTGCCAGCAGCCAAGACCCGGCGGGAGCGCAGCTAGATACGCAGTATTTT. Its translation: CASSQDPAGAQLDTQYF.

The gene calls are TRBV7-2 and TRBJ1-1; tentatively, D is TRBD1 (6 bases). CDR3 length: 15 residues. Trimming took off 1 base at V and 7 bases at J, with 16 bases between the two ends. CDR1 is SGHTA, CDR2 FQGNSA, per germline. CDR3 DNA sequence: TGTGCCAGCAGCTTAGGGACCTACAGGGCTGGTGAAGCTTTCTTT. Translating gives CASSLGTYRAGEAFF.

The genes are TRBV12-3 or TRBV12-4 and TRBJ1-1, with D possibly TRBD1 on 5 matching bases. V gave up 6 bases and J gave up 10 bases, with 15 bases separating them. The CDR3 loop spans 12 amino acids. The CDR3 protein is CASSRGGNGAFF. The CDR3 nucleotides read TGTGCCAGCAGCCGCGGGGGGAATGGAGCTTTCTTT.

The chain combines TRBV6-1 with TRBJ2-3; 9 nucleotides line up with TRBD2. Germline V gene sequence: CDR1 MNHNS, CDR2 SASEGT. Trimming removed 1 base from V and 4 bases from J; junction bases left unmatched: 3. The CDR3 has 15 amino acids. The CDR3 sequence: CASSEGGGGADTQYF. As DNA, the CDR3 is TGTGCCAGCAGTGAAGGGGGCGGGGGGGCAGATACGCAGTATTTT.

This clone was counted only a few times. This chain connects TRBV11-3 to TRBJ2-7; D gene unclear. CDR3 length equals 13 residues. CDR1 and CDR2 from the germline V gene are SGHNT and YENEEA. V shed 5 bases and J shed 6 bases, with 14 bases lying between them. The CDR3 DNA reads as TGTGCCAGCAGCCCCGACGACATCTCCGAGCAGTACTTC. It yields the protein CASSPDDISEQYF.

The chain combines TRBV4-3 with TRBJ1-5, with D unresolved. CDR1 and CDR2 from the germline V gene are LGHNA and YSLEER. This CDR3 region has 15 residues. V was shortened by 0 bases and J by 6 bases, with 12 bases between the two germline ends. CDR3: CASSQDGSGSQPQHF. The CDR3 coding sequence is TGCGCCAGCAGCCAAGATGGGTCGGGAAGTCAGCCCCAGCATTTT.

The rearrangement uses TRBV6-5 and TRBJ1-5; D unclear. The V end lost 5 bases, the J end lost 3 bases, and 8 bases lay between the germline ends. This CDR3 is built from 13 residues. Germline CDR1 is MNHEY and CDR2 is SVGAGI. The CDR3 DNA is TGTGCCAGCAGTACCCGACTCAATCAGCCCCAGCATTTT. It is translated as CASSTRLNQPQHF.

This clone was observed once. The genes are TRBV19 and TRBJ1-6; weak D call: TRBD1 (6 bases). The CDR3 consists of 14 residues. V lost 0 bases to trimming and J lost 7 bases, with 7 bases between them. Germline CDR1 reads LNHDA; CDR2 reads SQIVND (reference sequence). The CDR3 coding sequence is TGTGCCAGTAGTATAGAGGACAGCAATTCACCCCTCCACTTT. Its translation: CASSIEDSNSPLHF.

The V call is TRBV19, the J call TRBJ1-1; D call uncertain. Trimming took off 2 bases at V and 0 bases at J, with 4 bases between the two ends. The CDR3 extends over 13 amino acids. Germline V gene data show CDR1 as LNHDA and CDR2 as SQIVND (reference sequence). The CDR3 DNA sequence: TGTGCCAGTAGTATATCTATGAACACTGAAGCTTTCTTT. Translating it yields CASSISMNTEAFF.

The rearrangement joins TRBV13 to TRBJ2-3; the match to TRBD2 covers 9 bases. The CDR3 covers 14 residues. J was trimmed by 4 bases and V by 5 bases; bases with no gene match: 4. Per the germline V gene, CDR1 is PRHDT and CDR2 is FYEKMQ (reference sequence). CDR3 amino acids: CASSGGGAADTQYF. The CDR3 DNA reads TGTGCCAGCAGCGGCGGGGGGGCCGCAGATACGCAGTATTTT.

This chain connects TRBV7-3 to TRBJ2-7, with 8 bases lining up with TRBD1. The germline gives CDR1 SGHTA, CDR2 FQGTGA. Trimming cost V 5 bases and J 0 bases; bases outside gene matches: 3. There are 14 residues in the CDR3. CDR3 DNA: TGTGCCAGCAGCCCAACAGGGGGCTCCTACGAGCAGTACTTC. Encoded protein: CASSPTGGSYEQYF.

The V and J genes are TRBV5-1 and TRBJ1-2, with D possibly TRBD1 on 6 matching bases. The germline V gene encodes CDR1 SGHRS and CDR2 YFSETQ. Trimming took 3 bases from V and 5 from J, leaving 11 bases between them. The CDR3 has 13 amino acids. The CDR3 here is CASSSDSYYGYTF. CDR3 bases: TGCGCCAGCAGCTCGGACAGCTATTATGGCTACACCTTC.

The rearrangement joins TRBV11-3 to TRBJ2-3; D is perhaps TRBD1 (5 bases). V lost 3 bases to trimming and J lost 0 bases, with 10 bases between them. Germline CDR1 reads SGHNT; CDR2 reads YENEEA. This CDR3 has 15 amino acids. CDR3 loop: CASSLRTPSTDTQYF. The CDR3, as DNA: TGTGCCAGCAGCTTGAGGACACCTAGCACAGATACGCAGTATTTT.

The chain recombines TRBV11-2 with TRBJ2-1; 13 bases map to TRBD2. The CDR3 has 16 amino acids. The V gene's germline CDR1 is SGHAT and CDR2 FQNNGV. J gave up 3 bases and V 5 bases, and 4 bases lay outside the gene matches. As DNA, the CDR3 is TGTGCCAGCAGCCTCAGACTAGCGGGGGGCTACAATGAGCAGTTCTTC. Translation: CASSLRLAGGYNEQFF.

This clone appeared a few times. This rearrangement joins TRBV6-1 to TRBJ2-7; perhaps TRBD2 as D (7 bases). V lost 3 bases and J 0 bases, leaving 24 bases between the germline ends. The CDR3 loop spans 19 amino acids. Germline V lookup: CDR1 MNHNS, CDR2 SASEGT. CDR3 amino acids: CASSDRGGGRTTSSYEQYV. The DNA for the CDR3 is TGTGCCAGCAGTGATAGAGGGGGGGGAAGGACAACAAGCTCCTACGAGCAGTACGTC.

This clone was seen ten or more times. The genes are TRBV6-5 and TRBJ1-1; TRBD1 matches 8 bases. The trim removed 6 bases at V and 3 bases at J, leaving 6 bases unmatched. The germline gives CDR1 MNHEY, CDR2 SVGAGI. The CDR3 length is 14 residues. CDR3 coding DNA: TGTGCCAGCAGAAGACAGGGGAGGGACACTGAAGCTTTCTTT. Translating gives CASRRQGRDTEAFF.

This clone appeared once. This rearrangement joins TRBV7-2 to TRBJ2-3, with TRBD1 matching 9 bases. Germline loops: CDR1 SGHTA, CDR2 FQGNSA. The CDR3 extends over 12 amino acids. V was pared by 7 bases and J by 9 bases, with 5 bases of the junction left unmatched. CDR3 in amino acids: CASNPGTGTQYF. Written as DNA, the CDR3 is TGTGCCAGCAACCCCGGGACAGGGACGCAGTATTTT. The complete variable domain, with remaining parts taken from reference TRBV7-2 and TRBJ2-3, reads GAGVSQSPSNKVTEKGKDVELRCDPISGHTALYWYRQSLGQGLEFLIYFQGNSAPDKSGLPSDRFSAERTGGSVSTLTIQRTQQEDSAVYLCASNPGTGTQYFGPGTRLTVL.

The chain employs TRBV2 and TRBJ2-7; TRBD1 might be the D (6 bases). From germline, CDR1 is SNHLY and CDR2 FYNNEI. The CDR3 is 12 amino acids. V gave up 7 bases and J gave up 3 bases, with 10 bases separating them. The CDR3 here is CASNQDSYEQYF. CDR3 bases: TGTGCCAGCAACCAGGACAGCTACGAGCAGTACTTC.

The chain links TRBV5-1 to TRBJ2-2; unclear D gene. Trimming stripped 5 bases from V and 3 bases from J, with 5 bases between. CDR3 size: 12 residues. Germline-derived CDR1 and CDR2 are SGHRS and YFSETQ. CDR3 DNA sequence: TGCGCCAGCAGACAGTACACCGGGGAGCTGTTTTTT. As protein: CASRQYTGELFF.

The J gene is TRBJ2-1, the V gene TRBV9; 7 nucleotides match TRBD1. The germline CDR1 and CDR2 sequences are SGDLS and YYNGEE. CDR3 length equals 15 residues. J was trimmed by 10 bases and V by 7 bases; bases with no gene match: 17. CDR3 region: CASSAPWTGVGEQFF. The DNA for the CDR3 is TGTGCCAGCTCCGCCCCTTGGACAGGCGTCGGGGAGCAGTTCTTC.

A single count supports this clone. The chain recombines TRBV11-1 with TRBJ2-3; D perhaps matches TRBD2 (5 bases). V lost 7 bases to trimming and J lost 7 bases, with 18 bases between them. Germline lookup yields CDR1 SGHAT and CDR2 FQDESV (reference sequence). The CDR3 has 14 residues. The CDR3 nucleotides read TGTGCCAGCACCCCACTAGGGCCACGCCATACGCAGTATTTT. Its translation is CASTPLGPRHTQYF.

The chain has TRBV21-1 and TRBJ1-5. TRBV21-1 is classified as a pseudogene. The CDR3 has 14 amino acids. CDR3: CASSKEKRGQPQHF. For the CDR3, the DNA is TGTGCCAGCAGCAAAGAGAAGAGAGGTCAGCCCCAGCATTTT.

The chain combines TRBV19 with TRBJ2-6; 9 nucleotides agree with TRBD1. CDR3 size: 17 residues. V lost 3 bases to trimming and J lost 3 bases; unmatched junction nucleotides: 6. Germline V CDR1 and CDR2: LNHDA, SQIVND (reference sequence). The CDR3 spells CASSILTGGLGANVLTF. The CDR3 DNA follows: TGTGCCAGTAGTATTCTAACAGGGGGCCTTGGGGCCAACGTCCTGACTTTC.

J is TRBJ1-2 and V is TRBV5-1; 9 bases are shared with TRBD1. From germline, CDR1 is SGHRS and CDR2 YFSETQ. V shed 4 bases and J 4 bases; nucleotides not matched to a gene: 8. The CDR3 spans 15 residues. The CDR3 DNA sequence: TGCGCCAGCAGCGCCACCCCGGGACAGGGCTATGGCTACACCTTC. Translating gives CASSATPGQGYGYTF.